The clone carrying this T cell receptor (beta chain) was seen just once. Its antigen is unidentified. The sample comes from a study of Tregs in tolerant kidney transplant recipients. Regarding the study as a whole: Expanding Tregs on activated donor B cells appeared to best identify donor-specific TCRbeta clones.

The germline V gene encodes CDR1 SGHRS and CDR2 YFSETQ. CDR3 size: 14 residues. The J segment lost 3 bases and the V segment lost 3 bases, leaving 5 bases of the junction unmatched. Produced via immunoSEQ multiplex PCR; TCRdb's table is partial and in-frame only. The table records 110,000 or so clones, 92% of them present only once. Unstimulated Tregs (CD4+CD25+CD127-) and CD4+CD25- non-Tregs were sorted from PBMCs. This receptor was obtained from a human donor in good health. Sample: CD4+ T cells from blood. V and J are TRBV5-1 and TRBJ1-1; 7 nucleotides align to TRBD1. CDR3: CASSSTGWDTEAFF. As DNA, the CDR3 is TGCGCCAGCAGCTCGACAGGGTGGGACACTGAAGCTTTCTTT.